The TCR beta chain under discussion was sequenced for a study of blood T cell repertoires in COVID-19. With V trimmed by 6 bases and J by 8 bases, 0 bases remained unmatched. Looked up from germline, CDR1 is MDHEN and CDR2 is SYDVKM. The CDR3 has 13 amino acids. Method: immunoSEQ multiplex PCR; TCRdb's copy keeps in-frame clones and lacks some. Among tens of thousands of clones listed, more than 70% were seen once. This receptor was obtained from a man between 65 and 85 years old with acute or convalescent COVID-19. The genes are TRBV28 and TRBJ2-1; 14 bases fit TRBD2. Material for sequencing was peripheral blood. DNA of the CDR3: TGTGCCAGCAGGACTAGCGGGGGGGATGAGCAGTTCTTC. Protein sequence: CASRTSGGDEQFF.